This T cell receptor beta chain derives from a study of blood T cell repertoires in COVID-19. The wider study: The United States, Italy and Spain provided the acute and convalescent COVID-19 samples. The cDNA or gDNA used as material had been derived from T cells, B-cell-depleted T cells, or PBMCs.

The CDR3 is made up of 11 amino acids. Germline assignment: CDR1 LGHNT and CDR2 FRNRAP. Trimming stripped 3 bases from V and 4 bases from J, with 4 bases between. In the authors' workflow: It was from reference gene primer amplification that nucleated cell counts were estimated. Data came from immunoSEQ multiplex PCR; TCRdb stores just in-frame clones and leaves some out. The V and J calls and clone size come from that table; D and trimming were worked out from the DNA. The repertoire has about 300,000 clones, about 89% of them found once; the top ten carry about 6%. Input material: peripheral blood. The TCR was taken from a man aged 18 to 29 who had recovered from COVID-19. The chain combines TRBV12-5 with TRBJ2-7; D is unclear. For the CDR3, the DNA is TGTGCTAGTGGTTTTCTTTACGAGCAGTACTTC. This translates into CASGFLYEQYF.